These 20 T cell receptor beta chains originate from one sample sequenced in a study of blood T cell repertoires in COVID-19. Produced via immunoSEQ multiplex PCR; TCRdb's table is partial and in-frame only. Altogether around 140,000 clones are present, over 75% being singletons, with the ten largest covering approximately 2%. Sequenced: peripheral blood. These receptors came from a man between 65 and 85 years old with active COVID-19.

V usage is TRBV7-2 and J usage is TRBJ1-2; D remains ambiguous. The V and J ends lost 5 bases and 7 bases respectively, with 20 bases between them. Germline assignment: CDR1 SGHTA and CDR2 FQGNSA. CDR3 length: 15 amino acids. CDR3 region: CASSQGRSTRGGYTF. In DNA, the CDR3 is TGTGCCAGCAGCCAAGGGAGGTCGACCCGAGGTGGCTACACCTTC.

This chain connects TRBV6-5 to TRBJ1-2; D unclear. Germline CDR1 is MNHEY and CDR2 is SVGAGI. This CDR3 is 13 amino acids long. The V gene lost 9 bases and the J gene lost 5 bases, with 16 bases spanning the gap. This CDR3 reads CASQDYDGYGYTF. In nucleotides, the CDR3 is TGTGCCAGTCAGGATTACGATGGGTATGGCTACACCTTC.

Comment on this clone: One end of the junction is discordant with germline, which a read error may explain. Other DNA sequences from this sample encode an identical CDR3 as well. The V call is TRBV5-1, the J call TRBJ1-2; D might be TRBD1 (6 bases). Germline V gene data show CDR1 as SGHRS and CDR2 as YFSETQ. This CDR3 comprises 13 residues. CDR3 protein: CASSFAGAYGYTF. DNA of the CDR3: TGCGCCAGTAGCTTTGCAGGGGCCTATGGCTACACCTTC.

V is TRBV21-1 and J is TRBJ2-7; the D segment call TRBD2 is taken from the table without a DNA check. TRBV21-1 has pseudogene status. This CDR3 region has 17 residues. The CDR3 loop reads CASSKSRGRGNSYEQYF. CDR3 DNA sequence: TGTGCCAGCAGCAAAAGCCGGGGGAGAGGGAACTCCTACGAGCAGTACTTC.

This chain links TRBV9 with TRBJ2-6, with D perhaps matching TRBD2 (6 bases). The CDR3 runs to 17 residues. Germline-derived CDR1 and CDR2 are SGDLS and YYNGEE. Trimming took 1 base from V and 0 from J, leaving 11 bases between them. DNA for the CDR3: TGTGCCAGCAGCGTAACCGGGGGAAGCTCTGGGGCCAACGTCCTGACTTTC. As protein: CASSVTGGSSGANVLTF. Based on the CDR3 plus reference TRBV9 and TRBJ2-6, the full variable domain is DSGVTQTPKHLITATGQRVTLRCSPRSGDLSVYWYQQSLDQGLQFLIQYYNGEERAKGNILERFSAQQFPDLHSELNLSSLELGDSALYFCASSVTGGSSGANVLTFGAGSRLTVL.

This rearrangement joins TRBV28 to TRBJ2-7; possibly TRBD2 for D (5 bases). Deletions cut 10 bases from V and 0 bases from J, with 19 bases between. There are 15 residues in the CDR3. In germline, CDR1 is MDHEN, CDR2 SYDVKM. The CDR3 DNA follows: TGTGCCACCGCCTTTACCCGGAGGAGCTCCTACGAGCAGTACTTC. Its translation: CATAFTRRSSYEQYF.

The chain uses TRBV2 and TRBJ2-1, with 8 positions matching TRBD2. CDR3 length equals 14 residues. Germline V CDR1 and CDR2: SNHLY, FYNNEI. J gave up 2 bases and V 10 bases, and 7 bases lay outside the gene matches. As DNA, the CDR3 is TGTGCCACTGAACCCGGGAGGGCCTACAATGAGCAGTTCTTC. Its protein is CATEPGRAYNEQFF.

This chain joins TRBV6-5 and TRBJ2-7; TRBD1 might be the D (5 bases). The CDR3 consists of 12 residues. The germline gives CDR1 MNHEY, CDR2 SVGAGI. The ends were cut back, 8 bases at V and 2 bases at J, with 10 bases in the middle. CDR3 sequence (DNA): TGTGCCAGCTGCAGGGTTACCTACGAGCAGTACTTC. Protein product: CASCRVTYEQYF.

The V and J genes are TRBV5-1 and TRBJ2-2; 12 bases map to TRBD2. The V gene's germline CDR1 is SGHRS and CDR2 YFSETQ. The CDR3 is 16 residues long. After removal of 3 bases from V and 5 bases from J, the junction contained 5 bases not matched to a gene. The CDR3: CASSSSSGRDTGELFF. The DNA for the CDR3 is TGCGCCAGCAGCTCTTCTAGCGGGAGGGATACCGGGGAGCTGTTTTTT.

The rearrangement links TRBV19 to TRBJ1-5, with 7 bases that match TRBD1. The CDR3 spans 15 residues. The J segment lost 2 bases and the V segment lost 7 bases, leaving 8 bases of the junction unmatched. CDR1 and CDR2 (germline): LNHDA, SQIVND (reference sequence). This CDR3 is CASKPDRAGNQPQHF. The DNA of the CDR3 is TGTGCCAGTAAACCCGACAGGGCGGGCAATCAGCCCCAGCATTTT.

V is TRBV7-8 and J is TRBJ2-3; TRBD2 aligns across 9 bases. The V segment lost 5 bases and the J segment 5 bases; nucleotides outside the gene matches: 8. The CDR3 has 15 residues. Germline V gene lookup returns CDR1 SGHVS and CDR2 FQNEAQ. DNA for the CDR3: TGTGCCAGCAGCCACTATGGGCGGGGGGGAGATACGCAGTATTTT. Translation gives CASSHYGRGGDTQYF.

The rearrangement uses TRBV27 and TRBJ2-3, with TRBD1 identical over 11 bases. The CDR3 consists of 15 residues. Germline V gene lookup returns CDR1 MNHEY and CDR2 SMNVEV (reference sequence). V dropped 6 bases and J dropped 4; count of bases not matched to a gene: 6. The chain's CDR3 is CASRSGQGVADTQYF. In DNA, the CDR3 is TGTGCCAGCAGGTCGGGACAGGGGGTGGCAGATACGCAGTATTTT.

V and J are TRBV10-3 and TRBJ2-1; D is possibly TRBD1 (6 bases). V lost 3 bases to trimming and J lost 7 bases, with 13 bases between them. The CDR3 length is 14 residues. Looked up from germline, CDR1 is ENHRY and CDR2 is SYGVKD. CDR3 region: CAISETGNRNEQFF. CDR3 bases: TGTGCCATCAGTGAAACAGGGAATAGGAATGAGCAGTTCTTC.

This chain links TRBV5-4 with TRBJ2-3; D gene uncertain. Germline CDR1 is SGHNT and CDR2 is YYREEE (reference sequence). The CDR3 runs to 14 residues. V was shortened by 4 bases and J by 6 bases, with 15 bases between the two germline ends. CDR3 sequence (DNA): TGTGCCAGCAGCGGGCGCGTAGGTGGTGATACGCAGTATTTT. It specifies CASSGRVGGDTQYF.

This sequence joins TRBV6-6 and TRBJ1-1; weak D call: TRBD1 (5 bases). V was pared by 8 bases and J by 3 bases, with 10 bases between. This CDR3 is built from 12 residues. Germline V lookup: CDR1 MNHNY, CDR2 SVGAGI (reference sequence). This CDR3 reads CASGRGYTEAFF. The CDR3, as DNA: TGTGCCAGCGGGAGGGGATACACTGAAGCTTTCTTT.

The chain employs TRBV5-1 and TRBJ2-2, with 12 positions matching TRBD2. This CDR3 has 17 residues. Germline CDR1 is SGHRS and CDR2 is YFSETQ. J gave up 3 bases and V 0 bases, and 3 bases lay outside the gene matches. The CDR3 nucleotides read TGCGCCAGCAGCTTGGGCACTAGCGGGGGGTACACCGGGGAGCTGTTTTTT. Protein: CASSLGTSGGYTGELFF.

The gene calls are TRBV19 and TRBJ2-7, with 8 positions matching TRBD1. The CDR3 contains 13 residues. Trimming removed 7 bases from V and 5 bases from J; junction bases left unmatched: 7. Germline CDR1 is LNHDA and CDR2 is SQIVND (reference sequence). The CDR3 DNA reads TGTGCCAGTATGATCAGGGGGCGGAACGAGCAGTACTTC. Amino acids: CASMIRGRNEQYF.

The V call is TRBV2, the J call TRBJ2-2; 9 nucleotides match TRBD2. J was trimmed by 8 bases and V by 5 bases; bases with no gene match: 6. Germline CDR1 is SNHLY and CDR2 is FYNNEI. There are 14 residues in the CDR3. The CDR3 DNA sequence: TGTGCCAGCAGTCCCGAAGGACTAGCGGGGGAGCTGTTTTTT. Translated: CASSPEGLAGELFF. The full variable domain, with the rest looked up from reference TRBV2 and TRBJ2-2, is EPEVTQTPSHQVTQMGQEVILRCVPISNHLYFYWYRQILGQKVEFLVSFYNNEISEKSEIFDDQFSVERPDGSNFTLKIRSTKLEDSAMYFCASSPEGLAGELFFGEGSRLTVL.

The gene calls are TRBV6-5 and TRBJ1-2, with 7 bases aligning to TRBD1. The germline V gene encodes CDR1 MNHEY and CDR2 SVGAGI. The CDR3 is 14 residues long. J was trimmed by 6 bases and V by 6 bases; bases with no gene match: 10. The DNA of the CDR3 is TGTGCCAGCAGCGCCGACAGGGAGGTGAATGGCTACACCTTC. Its translation is CASSADREVNGYTF.

The chain links TRBV28 to TRBJ1-2; D is uncertain. The CDR3 length is 17 residues. Germline loops: CDR1 MDHEN, CDR2 SYDVKM. V was trimmed by 5 bases and J by 2 bases, leaving 21 bases between them. The CDR3 bases are TGTGCCAGCAGTGCCCCGGCTAGAAAACCACTAAACTATGGCTACACCTTC. This gives the protein CASSAPARKPLNYGYTF.